The clone carrying this TCR beta chain was seen at least ten times. Its antigen is unidentified. The data are from a study of regulatory T cells in long-lasting Graves disease. Per germline, CDR1 LGHDT and CDR2 YNNKEL (reference sequence). Trimming cost V 2 bases and J 7 bases, with 11 bases left between them. CDR3 length: 14 residues. This sample's time point: persistent/refractory GD, antithyroid drugs over 5 years with positive TRAb. The TCR library was made from RNA extracted from PBMCs. In Xi'an, China, an endocrinology department was the source of patients. Findings of the study overall: Investigators studied peripheral blood only, not thyroid tissue. Sharing of public clonotypes was greater in persistent patients (2,741) than in new patients (roughly 1,000).

Construction of the TCR beta libraries employed iRepertoire HTBI primers in conjunction with Arm-PCR of CDR3 regions. One entry per CDR3 protein results from TCRdb running MiXCR on the multiplex PCR reads. The sample records roughly 400,000 distinct CDR3 sequences, 21% being singletons. The chain couples TRBV3-1 to TRBJ1-4; D gene unclear. The source is a female donor with Graves disease. This sample comprised peripheral blood mononuclear cells (PBMCs), obtained when the disease was refractory, from a patient treated with antithyroid drugs. The CDR3 DNA reads TGTGCCAGCAGCCAATTCGGGATTTTTGAAAAACTGTTTTTT. Amino acid sequence: CASSQFGIFEKLFF.